Presented here are 26 T cell receptor beta chains from one specimen sequenced in a study of response to subunit inactivated influenza vaccine. TCRdb re-derived calls from the RT-PCR reads in MiXCR, one entry per CDR3 protein. This sample has 450,000 to 600,000 distinct CDR3 sequences, with 6.5% to 8% found just once. The sequencing here drew on PBMCs from blood, taken about 24 months after vaccination. All receptors come from a man between 50 and 70 years old who received an inactivated influenza vaccine.

This clonotype was counted many times. The chain uses TRBV28 and TRBJ2-7; TRBD1 might be the D (6 bases). Deletions cut 6 bases from V and 1 base from J, with 13 bases between. Germline V gene sequence: CDR1 MDHEN, CDR2 SYDVKM. The CDR3 extends over 14 amino acids. CDR3 residues: CASRKRGQSYEQYF. In nucleotides, the CDR3 is TGTGCCAGCAGGAAAAGGGGACAATCCTACGAGCAGTACTTC.

This clonotype occurred many times. J is TRBJ1-3 and V is TRBV20-1; D gene uncertain. The CDR3 length is 11 residues. CDR1 and CDR2 from the germline V gene are DFQATT and SNEGSKA (reference sequence). The V end lost 4 bases, the J end lost 6 bases, and 7 bases lay between the germline ends. CDR3 nucleotide sequence: TGCAGTGCTATTAGTGAAAACACCATATATTTT. Protein: CSAISENTIYF.

The chain carries TRBV7-3 and TRBJ2-1; TRBD1 is a possible D gene (6 bases). The germline CDR1 and CDR2 sequences are SGHTA and FQGTGA. The CDR3 is 15 residues long. Trimming took 5 bases from V and 8 from J, leaving 19 bases between them. CDR3 residues: CASSLTGSKSDEQFF. The CDR3 bases are TGTGCCAGCAGCCTCACAGGGTCAAAGAGCGATGAGCAGTTCTTC.

In its sample, this clonotype was seen many times. This rearrangement joins TRBV12-3 or TRBV12-4 to TRBJ2-1; 8 positions agree with TRBD2. This CDR3 is 16 amino acids long. The ends lost 3 bases at V and 8 bases at J; junction bases unmatched: 12. DNA of the CDR3: TGTGCCAGCAGTTTTCTGGCCGGGAGGGCTTTCGATGAGCAGTTCTTC. It is translated as CASSFLAGRAFDEQFF.

This clonotype was seen a handful of times. V and J are TRBV27 and TRBJ2-3, with D perhaps matching TRBD1 (8 bases). V lost 5 bases and J 2 bases, leaving 17 bases between the germline ends. This CDR3 has 16 amino acids. Per germline, CDR1 MNHEY and CDR2 SMNVEV (reference sequence). The CDR3 nucleotides are TGTGCCAGCAGTGCTAACAGGGGGGGGGTCACAGATACGCAGTATTTT. Protein sequence: CASSANRGGVTDTQYF.

This rearrangement joins TRBV2 to TRBJ2-5; TRBD2 matches at 7 bases. The CDR3 has 14 amino acids. V dropped 3 bases and J dropped 1; count of bases not matched to a gene: 2. Germline V CDR1 and CDR2: SNHLY, FYNNEI. The DNA for the CDR3 is TGTGCCAGCAGTGACGTAGCGGGCCAAGAGACCCAGTACTTC. Translation: CASSDVAGQETQYF.

The chain uses TRBV27 and TRBJ2-2; D remains ambiguous. The CDR3 has 16 residues. Trimming pared 1 base from V and 1 base from J, leaving 10 bases between. CDR1 and CDR2 from the germline V gene are MNHEY and SMNVEV (reference sequence). CDR3 DNA sequence: TGTGCCAGCAGTTTATTCTCAGGCGGGAACACCGGGGAGCTGTTTTTT. It yields the protein CASSLFSGGNTGELFF.

This clonotype occurred many times. This chain connects TRBV21-1 to TRBJ1-2. TRBV21-1 is labeled a pseudogene. This CDR3 comprises 14 residues. The CDR3 loop reads CASSKARVNYGYTF. CDR3 DNA sequence: TGTGCCAGCAGCAAAGCCCGAGTTAACTATGGCTACACCTTC.

The table lists this clonotype with a few counts. The V and J genes are TRBV20-1 and TRBJ2-2; 8 bases match TRBD1. Per germline, CDR1 DFQATT and CDR2 SNEGSKA (reference sequence). This CDR3 is built from 14 residues. J lost 7 bases, V lost 2 bases, and 6 bases had no gene match. CDR3 coding DNA: TGCAGTGCTAGATGGCAGGGGGCTAACGGGGAGCTGTTTTTT. Protein product: CSARWQGANGELFF.

This clonotype was seen ten or more times. The chain carries TRBV20-1 and TRBJ1-1; the D is unclear. Trimming shortened V by 3 bases and J by 0 bases, and 14 bases separated the two germline ends. Germline-derived CDR1 and CDR2 are DFQATT and SNEGSKA (reference sequence). The CDR3 totals 15 residues. CDR3: CSASLDQTMNTEAFF. DNA for the CDR3: TGCAGTGCTAGCCTAGATCAGACTATGAACACTGAAGCTTTCTTT.

This clonotype turned up a few times. The rearrangement joins TRBV6-6 to TRBJ1-1, with a weak D call TRBD1 (5 bases). The CDR3 length is 13 residues. The V and J ends lost 6 bases and 8 bases respectively, with 16 bases between them. The germline V gene has CDR1 MNHNY and CDR2 SVGAGI (reference sequence). Written as DNA, the CDR3 is TGTGCCAGCAGGACTCGCCGGGACCAAGAAGCTTTCTTT. Translated: CASRTRRDQEAFF.

In its sample, this clonotype was seen many times. The CDR3 sequence: CAISETGPNEQYF. The CDR3 DNA is TGTGCCATCAGTGAGACAGGCCCCAACGAGCAGTACTTC. The chain carries TRBV10-3 and TRBJ2-7, with TRBD1 as a possible D gene (5 bases). Trimming cost V 2 bases and J 5 bases, with 10 bases left between them. The CDR3 length is 13 residues. CDR1 is ENHRY and CDR2 is SYGVKD in the germline V gene.

This clonotype was counted between two and nine times. This sequence joins TRBV7-9 and TRBJ2-1; 8 bases are shared with TRBD1. CDR3 length: 12 amino acids. Germline trimming cut 0 bases from V and 15 bases from J; bases unmatched to any gene: 4. CDR1 and CDR2 (germline): SEHNR, FQNEAQ (reference sequence). CDR3: CASSLAGTGGFF. CDR3 nucleotide sequence: TGTGCCAGCAGCTTAGCTGGGACAGGAGGGTTCTTC.

With regard to this clonotype: The germline gene is not matched at one end of the junction; a read error may be the cause. The rearrangement joins TRBV6-1 to TRBJ1-2; D remains unclear. This CDR3 contains 13 residues. From germline, CDR1 is MNHNS and CDR2 SASEGT. The CDR3 DNA follows: TGTGCCAGCAGTGAAGGGCGGGAGGCTAGTAGAGACTTC. The encoded protein is CASSEGREASRDF.

The chain recombines TRBV20-1 with TRBJ2-3; 15 positions match TRBD2. Germline V gives CDR1 DFQATT, CDR2 SNEGSKA (reference sequence). CDR3 length: 17 residues. Trimming removed 5 bases from V and 0 bases from J; junction bases left unmatched: 6. The CDR3 spells CSASGGTSGGSTDTQYF. In nucleotides, the CDR3 is TGCAGTGCTTCAGGAGGGACTAGCGGGGGGAGCACAGATACGCAGTATTTT.

This clonotype was counted at least ten times. This chain joins TRBV5-1 and TRBJ1-6; D unclear. This CDR3 is 14 amino acids long. V dropped 4 bases and J dropped 9 bases, with 14 bases sitting between them. The germline V gene has CDR1 SGHRS and CDR2 YFSETQ. CDR3 in amino acids: CASSQVGEGSPLHF. As DNA, the CDR3 is TGCGCCAGCAGCCAAGTGGGTGAAGGTTCACCCCTCCACTTT.

This clonotype was picked up a small number of times. The chain uses TRBV28 and TRBJ2-1; D not resolved. Germline CDR1 reads MDHEN; CDR2 reads SYDVKM. V lost 8 bases and J lost 4, with 18 bases in between. This CDR3 is built from 15 residues. CDR3 region: CASGDSTVSYNEQFF. The CDR3 DNA reads TGTGCCAGCGGCGACTCCACAGTGTCGTACAATGAGCAGTTCTTC.

This clonotype was found many times. The CDR3 region is CASSLIGYNQPQHF. The CDR3 nucleotides read TGTGCCAGCAGCTTAATCGGTTACAATCAGCCCCAGCATTTT. V and J are TRBV7-9 and TRBJ1-5; no reliable D call. The germline CDR1 and CDR2 sequences are SEHNR and FQNEAQ (reference sequence). V lost 2 bases and J lost 3, with 8 bases in between. The CDR3 has 14 amino acids.

There are many counts of this clonotype. The chain combines TRBV24-1 with TRBJ2-1; D may be TRBD1 (5 bases). CDR1 KGHDR and CDR2 SFDVKD come from the germline V gene. Deletions cut 9 bases from V and 6 bases from J, with 20 bases between. The CDR3 has 15 amino acids. The CDR3 sequence: CATAAVGEKGNEQFF. The CDR3 region has the DNA TGTGCCACCGCCGCTGTAGGGGAAAAAGGCAATGAGCAGTTCTTC.

This clonotype was seen repeatedly, ten times or more. The CDR3 loop is CASSRRGDLNTEAFF. CDR3 bases: TGTGCCAGCAGCAGACGCGGGGATCTGAACACTGAAGCTTTCTTT. The V and J genes are TRBV5-5 and TRBJ1-1; D is unclear. This CDR3 is built from 15 residues. Germline CDR1 is SGHKS and CDR2 is YYEKEE (reference sequence). V lost 4 bases and J lost 0, with 13 bases in between. The full variable domain, in which reference TRBV5-5 and TRBJ1-1 provide the parts outside the CDR3, is DAGVTQSPTHLIKTRGQQVTLRCSPISGHKSVSWYQQVLGQGPQFIFQYYEKEERGRGNFPDRFSARQFPNYSSELNVNALLLGDSALYLCASSRRGDLNTEAFFGQGTRLTVV.

This clonotype was observed at least ten times. The chain joins TRBV3-1 to TRBJ2-3; D unclear. The CDR3 is 14 residues long. CDR1 is LGHDT and CDR2 is YNNKEL in the germline V gene (reference sequence). Trimming left V 2 bases short and J 4 bases short, with 10 bases between. CDR3 coding DNA: TGTGCCAGCAGCCAACATCGGATCGCAGATACGCAGTATTTT. This codes for CASSQHRIADTQYF.

This clonotype showed up many times. The V call is TRBV20-1, the J call TRBJ2-7; D unresolved. This CDR3 is built from 14 residues. V shed 2 bases and J shed 0 bases, with 11 bases lying between them. Germline V CDR1 and CDR2: DFQATT, SNEGSKA (reference sequence). The CDR3 sequence: CSARQVTDSYEQYF. The CDR3 coding sequence is TGCAGTGCTAGACAGGTTACGGACTCCTACGAGCAGTACTTC.

On this clonotype: One end of the junction varies from germline; a read error may be responsible. The CDR3 DNA follows: TGTGCCTGCAGCCAAGAAGTGACAGGGAGTTCAGGCCAGTACTTC. This sequence encodes CACSQEVTGSSGQYF. J is TRBJ2-5 and V is TRBV3-1; TRBD1 agrees at 7 bases. This CDR3 has 15 amino acids. In germline, CDR1 is LGHDT, CDR2 YNNKEL (reference sequence).

This clonotype was seen ten or more times. The V gene is TRBV18, the J gene TRBJ2-1; tentatively, D is TRBD2 (5 bases). The CDR3 runs 14 residues. Germline V CDR1 and CDR2: KGHSH, LQKENI. V lost 6 bases and J 4 bases, leaving 13 bases between the germline ends. CDR3 bases: TGTGCCAGCTCCCCCGGACTGGAATACAATGAGCAGTTCTTC. Translated: CASSPGLEYNEQFF. The whole variable domain, remainder taken from reference TRBV18 and TRBJ2-1, is NAGVMQNPRHLVRRRGQEARLRCSPMKGHSHVYWYRQLPEEGLKFMVYLQKENIIDESGMPKERFSAEFPKEGPSILRIQQVVRGDSAAYFCASSPGLEYNEQFFGPGTRLTVL.

The chain recombines TRBV5-1 with TRBJ2-7; the D call may be TRBD1 or TRBD2 (5 bases each). Trimming removed 3 bases at V and 4 bases at J, with 11 bases between. Per the germline V gene, CDR1 is SGHRS and CDR2 is YFSETQ. The CDR3 has 13 amino acids. The CDR3 region is CASSSGLRYEQYF. In nucleotides, the CDR3 is TGCGCCAGCAGCTCGGGGCTACGATACGAGCAGTACTTC.

This clonotype occurred a few times. The rearrangement uses TRBV7-3 and TRBJ2-1; D gene ambiguous. Germline assignment: CDR1 SGHTA and CDR2 FQGTGA. This CDR3 region has 14 residues. Trimming shortened V by 5 bases and J by 1 base, and 9 bases separated the two germline ends. The CDR3 nucleotides are TGTGCCAGCAGCCAGTCAGGTTCCTACAATGAGCAGTTCTTC. This sequence encodes CASSQSGSYNEQFF.